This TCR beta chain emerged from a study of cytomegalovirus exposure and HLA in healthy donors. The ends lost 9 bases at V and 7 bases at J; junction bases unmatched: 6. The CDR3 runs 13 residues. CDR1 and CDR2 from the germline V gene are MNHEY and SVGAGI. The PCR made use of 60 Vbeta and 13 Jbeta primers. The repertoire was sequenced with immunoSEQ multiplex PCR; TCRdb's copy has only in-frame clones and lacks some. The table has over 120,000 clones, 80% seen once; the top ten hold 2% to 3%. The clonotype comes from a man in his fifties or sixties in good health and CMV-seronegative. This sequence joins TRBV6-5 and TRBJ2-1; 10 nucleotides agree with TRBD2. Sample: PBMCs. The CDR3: CASLAGAGNEQFF. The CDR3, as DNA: TGTGCCAGTCTAGCGGGAGCAGGGAATGAGCAGTTCTTC.